This is a list of T cell receptor beta chains from one sample in a study of chemoradiotherapy in HPV16-positive cancers. The method was immunoSEQ multiplex PCR; TCRdb's version includes in-frame clones alone and lacks a portion of them. The data hold 25,000 to 30,000 clones, with 90% to 95% observed a single time. This material consisted of blood, taken from a patient who underwent chemoradiotherapy. Receptors originate from a human donor with HPV-associated anogenital cancer. CDR3s include the opening cysteine and the closing phenylalanine or tryptophan.

j_gene,v_gene,len,CDR3aa
TRBJ2-3,TRBV6-5,11,CASRGPATQYF
TRBJ2-1,TRBV7-3,15,CASSLDRGSYNEQFF
TRBJ1-2,TRBV4-1,13,CASSPRQGDGYTF
TRBJ2-7,TRBV7-2,15,CASSLGGSLAYEQYF
TRBJ2-1,TRBV27,14,CASSSRVPYNEQFF
TRBJ1-3,TRBV6-5,15,CASSQYPGRGNTIYF
TRBJ2-7,TRBV5-1,12,CASSLNSYEQYF
TRBJ2-7,TRBV5-6,15,CASSVKGSRTYEQYF
TRBJ2-7,TRBV28,11,CASSLGSSGAF
TRBJ2-2,TRBV6-6,14,CASSYGPNTGELFF
TRBJ2-1,TRBV7-9,15,CASTPRRTGANEQFF
TRBJ1-5,TRBV19,13,CASSIAGNQPQHF
TRBJ2-3,TRBV7-7,18,CASSSGTSGGLGTDTQYF
TRBJ2-1,TRBV7-2,13,CASSARQVWEQFF
TRBJ2-7,TRBV7-6,14,CASSSDGSSYEQYF
TRBJ2-7,TRBV7-7,15,CASSLAPGEAYEQYF
TRBJ2-3,TRBV5-1,19,CASSLEIAGGISSTDTQYF
TRBJ2-7,TRBV5-1,15,CASSLALSGGYEQYF
TRBJ1-6,TRBV18,14,CASQGTGDRVPLHF
TRBJ2-5,TRBV2,13,CASRADSTRTQYF
TRBJ1-2,TRBV4-1,16,CASSQGPGQGIYGYTF
TRBJ1-2,TRBV28,12,CASSRASYGYTF
TRBJ2-7,TRBV18,13,CASSPPNSGEQYF